This TCR beta chain was observed in a study of blood T cell repertoires in COVID-19. Germline CDR1 reads SGHNT; CDR2 reads YENEEA. The CDR3 loop spans 15 amino acids. The J segment lost 8 bases and the V segment lost 4 bases, leaving 12 bases of the junction unmatched. The method was immunoSEQ multiplex PCR; TCRdb's version includes in-frame clones alone and lacks a portion of them. Of 450,000 to 500,000 clones in the sample, approximately 90% were seen once. This clonotype originated in an older woman who had recovered from COVID-19. Sequencing used PBMCs or T cells enriched from blood (not recorded which). The gene calls are TRBV11-3 and TRBJ2-3, with 7 bases that match TRBD1. The DNA for the CDR3 is TGTGCCAGCAGCTCAACCGGGACAGCCCCAGGTACGCAGTATTTT. It yields the protein CASSSTGTAPGTQYF.